These T cell receptor beta chains were read from a single sample in a study of Ad26.COV2.S vaccination and SARS-CoV-2 variants. Method: immunoSEQ multiplex PCR; TCRdb's copy keeps in-frame clones and lacks some. The sample consists of a few hundred thousand clones, 80% to 90% of them appearing once. Here the sequenced sample was peripheral blood, taken in a trial of Ad26.COV2.S vaccine versus placebo. The receptors originated from a person between 18 and 60 years old who received the Ad26.COV2.S COVID-19 vaccine or a placebo. Both conserved end residues are part of each CDR3. A D gene is named only where the DNA matches it firmly. Not all rows give a size; the values are once, few, many and, for expanded clones, a class.

TRBD1	TRBJ2-7	TRBV11-3	-	TGTGCCAGCAGCTTCCCCAGGACAGGGGCCCACGAGCAGTACTTC	CASSFPRTGAHEQYF
TRBD1	TRBJ1-4	TRBV10-1	-	TGCGCCAGACACCGGTCGGGCGGGACAGGGAGGTCTAATGAAAAACTGTTTTTT	CARHRSGGTGRSNEKLFF
-	TRBJ2-7	TRBV6-5	-	TGTGCCAGCAGGGTTAGCGGAGCCAGCTACGAGCAGTACTTC	CASRVSGASYEQYF
-	TRBJ1-1	TRBV7-3	once	TGTGCCAGCAGTCGCCAGGGAAAGAACACTGAAGCTTTCTTT	CASSRQGKNTEAFF
-	TRBJ2-7	TRBV6-5	few	TGTGCCAGCAGTTATTCGCCTCTTAGCGTGGGGGACGAGCAGTACTTC	CASSYSPLSVGDEQYF
-	TRBJ2-3	TRBV11-3	-	TGTGCCAGCAGCGCGGCAGGGTTACTCACAGATACGCAGTATTTT	CASSAAGLLTDTQYF
-	TRBJ1-2	TRBV3-1/TRBV3-2	-	TGTGCCAGCAGCCTCACCCCTAACTATGGCTACACCTTC	CASSLTPNYGYTF
-	TRBJ1-1	TRBV4-1	-	TGCGCCAGCAGCCAAGATCGGGGAGGGACTGAAGCTTTCTTT	CASSQDRGGTEAFF
TRBD1	TRBJ2-1	TRBV11-3	-	TGTGCCAGCAGTCCCGGAGGGACAGGGCTTAATGAGCAGTTCTTC	CASSPGGTGLNEQFF
-	TRBJ1-1	TRBV11-2	-	TGTGCCAGCAGCTCCGAGGTGGGCGGGAACACTGAAGCTTTCTTT	CASSSEVGGNTEAFF